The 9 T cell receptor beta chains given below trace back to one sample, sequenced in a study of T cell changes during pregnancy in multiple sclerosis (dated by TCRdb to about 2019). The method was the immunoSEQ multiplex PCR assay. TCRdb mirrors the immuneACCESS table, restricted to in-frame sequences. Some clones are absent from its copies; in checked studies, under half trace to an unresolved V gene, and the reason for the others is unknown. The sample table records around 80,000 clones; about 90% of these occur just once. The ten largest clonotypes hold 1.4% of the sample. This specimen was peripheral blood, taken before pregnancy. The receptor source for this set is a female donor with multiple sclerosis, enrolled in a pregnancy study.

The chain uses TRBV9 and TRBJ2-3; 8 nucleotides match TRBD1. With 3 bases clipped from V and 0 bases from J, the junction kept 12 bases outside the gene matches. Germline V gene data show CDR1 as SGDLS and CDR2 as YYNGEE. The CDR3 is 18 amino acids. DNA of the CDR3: TGTGCCAGCAGCGCCCCAGCCTCGGACAGGGCTAGCACAGATACGCAGTATTTT. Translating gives CASSAPASDRASTDTQYF.

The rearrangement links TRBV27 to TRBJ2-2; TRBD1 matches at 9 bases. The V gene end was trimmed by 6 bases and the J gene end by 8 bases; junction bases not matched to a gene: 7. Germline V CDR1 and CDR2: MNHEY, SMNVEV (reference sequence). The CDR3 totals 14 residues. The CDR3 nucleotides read TGTGCCAGCAGGGCGACACAGGGGGCGGGGGAGCTGTTTTTT. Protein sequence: CASRATQGAGELFF.

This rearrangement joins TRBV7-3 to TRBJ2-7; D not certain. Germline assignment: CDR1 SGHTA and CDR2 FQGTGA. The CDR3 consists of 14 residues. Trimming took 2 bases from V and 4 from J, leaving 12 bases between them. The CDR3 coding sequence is TGTGCCAGCAGCTTAGAGGATGGTCCTTACGAGCAGTACTTC. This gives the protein CASSLEDGPYEQYF.

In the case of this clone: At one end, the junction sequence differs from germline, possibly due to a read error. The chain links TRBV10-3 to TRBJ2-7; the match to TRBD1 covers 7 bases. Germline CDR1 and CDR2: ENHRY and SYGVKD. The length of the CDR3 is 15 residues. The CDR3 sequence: CAIREGQVELYELYF. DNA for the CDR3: TGTGCCATCAGGGAAGGACAGGTTGAATTGTACGAGCTGTACTTC.

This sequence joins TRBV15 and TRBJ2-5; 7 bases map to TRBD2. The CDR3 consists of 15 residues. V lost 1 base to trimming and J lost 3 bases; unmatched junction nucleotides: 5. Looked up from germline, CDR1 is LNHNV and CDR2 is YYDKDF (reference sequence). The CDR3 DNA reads TGTGCCACCAGCAGAGTCCCGGGACTAAAAGAGACCCAGTACTTC. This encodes CATSRVPGLKETQYF.

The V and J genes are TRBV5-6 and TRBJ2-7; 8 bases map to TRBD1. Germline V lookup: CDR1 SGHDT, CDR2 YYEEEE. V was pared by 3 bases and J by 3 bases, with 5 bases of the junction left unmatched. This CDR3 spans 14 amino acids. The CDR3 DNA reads TGTGCCAGCAGCTCTGGGACAGGCTTCTACGAGCAGTACTTC. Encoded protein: CASSSGTGFYEQYF.

CDR3: CASVTEPLWNTQYF. CDR3 nucleotide sequence: TGTGCCAGTGTTACGGAGCCGTTATGGAATACGCAGTATTTT. This chain joins TRBV2 and TRBJ2-3, with unresolved D. This CDR3 comprises 14 residues. Deletions cut 9 bases from V and 7 bases from J, with 20 bases between. Germline V CDR1 and CDR2: SNHLY, FYNNEI.

CDR3: CASSPSGGPSYEQYF. CDR3 nucleotide sequence: TGTGCCAGCTCACCAAGCGGGGGTCCCTCCTACGAGCAGTACTTC. The chain carries TRBV18 and TRBJ2-7; 8 nucleotides line up with TRBD2. The germline V gene encodes CDR1 KGHSH and CDR2 LQKENI. CDR3 length: 15 residues. J gave up 0 bases and V 2 bases, and 3 bases lay outside the gene matches.

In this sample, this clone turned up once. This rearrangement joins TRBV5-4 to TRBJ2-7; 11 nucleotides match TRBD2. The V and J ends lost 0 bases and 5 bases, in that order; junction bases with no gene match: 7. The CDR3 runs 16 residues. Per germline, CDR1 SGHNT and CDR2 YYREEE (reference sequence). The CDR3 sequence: CASSLGLAGGENEQYF. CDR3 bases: TGTGCCAGCAGCTTGGGGCTAGCGGGGGGAGAGAACGAGCAGTACTTC. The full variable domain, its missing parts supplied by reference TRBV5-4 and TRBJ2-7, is ETGVTQSPTHLIKTRGQQVTLRCSSQSGHNTVSWYQQALGQGPQFIFQYYREEENGRGNFPPRFSGLQFPNYSSELNVNALELDDSALYLCASSLGLAGGENEQYFGPGTRLTVT.